These T cell receptor beta chains were read from a single sample in a study of T cells after somatic rescue of genetic block. Sequencing was performed with immunoSEQ multiplex PCR; in TCRdb, only in-frame clones are kept and a portion is missing. This table has more than 9,500 clones, 78% appearing once. Material for sequencing was peripheral blood mononuclear cells (PBMCs). The receptor source for this set is a boy under 18. Each CDR3 is given with its conserved first and last residue. D genes are given only for firm matches. Clone size is not always given. Where it is, it says once, few, many or a class for expanded clones.

CDR3,DNA,J,size,D,V
CASSPEGRGKLLSYNEQFF,TGCGCCAGCAGTCCCGAGGGCAGGGGAAAACTACTCTCCTACAATGAGCAGTTCTTC,TRBJ2-1,few,NA,TRBV5-1
CASSLGDKLKGAFF,TGTGCCAGCAGCTTAGGGGACAAGCTAAAGGGAGCTTTCTTT,TRBJ1-1,once,NA,TRBV7-9
CASSFSRWAEAFF,TGTGCCAGCAGTTTCTCACGTTGGGCTGAAGCTTTCTTT,TRBJ1-1,NA,NA,TRBV27
CASSRDRGHEKLFF,TGTGCCAGCAGCCGTGACAGGGGTCATGAAAAACTGTTTTTT,TRBJ1-4,NA,TRBD1,TRBV7-2
CAISQLAGGLTGELFF,TGTGCCATCAGTCAACTAGCGGGAGGCCTTACCGGGGAGCTGTTTTTT,TRBJ2-2,NA,TRBD2,TRBV10-3
CASSLSRDQETQYF,TGTGCCAGCAGCTTGAGTAGGGACCAAGAGACCCAGTACTTC,TRBJ2-5,NA,NA,TRBV7-3
CASSPGTGEYTEAFF,TGTGCCAGCAGTCCCGGGACAGGGGAGTACACTGAAGCTTTCTTT,TRBJ1-1,NA,TRBD1,TRBV28
CASSGRGEKTGELFF,TGTGCCAGCAGTGGGAGGGGTGAAAAAACCGGGGAGCTGTTTTTT,TRBJ2-2,NA,NA,TRBV2
CASSFAGKSYNEQFF,TGTGCCAGCTCTTTTGCGGGGAAGAGCTACAATGAGCAGTTCTTC,TRBJ2-1,few,NA,TRBV18
CATRRRSGIMNTEAFF,TGTGCCACCCGGCGCAGATCCGGGATCATGAACACTGAAGCTTTCTTT,TRBJ1-1,once,NA,TRBV11-1
CASSLSSASGGWETQYF,TGTGCCAGCAGCTTATCCTCGGCTAGCGGGGGTTGGGAGACCCAGTACTTC,TRBJ2-5,NA,TRBD2,TRBV7-9
CASSPGGTTYNEQFF,TGTGCCAGCAGCCCCGGGGGGACCACCTACAATGAGCAGTTCTTC,TRBJ2-1,NA,TRBD2,TRBV5-4
CASSLRTGRNTEAFF,TGTGCCAGCAGCCTCCGGACAGGGAGGAACACTGAAGCTTTCTTT,TRBJ1-1,NA,TRBD1,TRBV14
CASSPGGTSGGFSYNEQFF,TGTGCCAGCAGCCCGGGCGGGACTAGCGGGGGCTTCTCCTACAATGAGCAGTTCTTC,TRBJ2-1,NA,TRBD2,TRBV9
CAISAQAGPTGSPLHF,TGTGCCATCAGTGCCCAGGCCGGGCCAACGGGTTCACCCCTCCACTTT,TRBJ1-6,NA,NA,TRBV10-3
CASSRQPARKTYGYTF,TGTGCCAGCAGCAGACAGCCAGCTCGAAAGACCTATGGCTACACCTTC,TRBJ1-2,NA,NA,TRBV7-4
CASSTGGNYGYTF,TGTGCCAGCTCAACAGGGGGGAACTATGGCTACACCTTC,TRBJ1-2,NA,TRBD1,TRBV18
CASSQGGDRGPDEQFF,TGTGCCAGCAGTCAAGGGGGGGACAGGGGGCCAGATGAGCAGTTCTTC,TRBJ2-1,NA,TRBD1,TRBV11-3
CASTGGYGYTF,TGTGCCAGCACGGGGGGGTATGGCTACACCTTC,TRBJ1-2,NA,NA,TRBV25-1
CASSLSPWGTNEKLFF,TGTGCCAGCAGCTTATCTCCTTGGGGAACCAATGAAAAACTGTTTTTT,TRBJ1-4,NA,NA,TRBV7-2
CATSRENQPQHF,TGTGCCACCAGCAGAGAGAATCAGCCCCAGCATTTT,TRBJ1-5,medium-sized,NA,TRBV15
CASSQDGPLVAGGRSGELFF,TGCGCCAGCAGCCAAGATGGGCCGTTAGTGGCAGGGGGTAGGTCCGGGGAGCTGTTTTTT,TRBJ2-2,once,TRBD1,TRBV4-3
CASSFAYDLNNEQFF,TGTGCCAGCAGTTTTGCCTACGATCTCAACAATGAGCAGTTCTTC,TRBJ2-1,NA,NA,TRBV28
CASSTHRYTDTQYF,TGTGCCAGCAGTACACACAGGTACACAGATACGCAGTATTTT,TRBJ2-3,NA,NA,TRBV6-5
CAWTSPRRGGDYGYTF,TGTGCCTGGACCTCACCCCGGAGGGGAGGTGACTATGGCTACACCTTC,TRBJ1-2,once,NA,TRBV30